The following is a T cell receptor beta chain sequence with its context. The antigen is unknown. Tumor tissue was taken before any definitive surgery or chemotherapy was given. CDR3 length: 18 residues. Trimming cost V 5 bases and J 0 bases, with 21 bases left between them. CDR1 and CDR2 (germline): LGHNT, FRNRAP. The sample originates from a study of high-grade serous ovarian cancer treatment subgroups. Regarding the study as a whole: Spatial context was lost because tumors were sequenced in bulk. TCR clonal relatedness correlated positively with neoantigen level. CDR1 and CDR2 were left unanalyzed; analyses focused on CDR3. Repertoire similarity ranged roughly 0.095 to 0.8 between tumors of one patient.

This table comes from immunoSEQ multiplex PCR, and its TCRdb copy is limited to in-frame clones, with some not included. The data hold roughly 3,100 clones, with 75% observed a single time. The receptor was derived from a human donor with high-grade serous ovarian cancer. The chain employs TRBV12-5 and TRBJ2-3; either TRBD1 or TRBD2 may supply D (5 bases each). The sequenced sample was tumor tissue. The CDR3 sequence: CASGPTRDGAISTDTQYF. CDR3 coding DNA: TGTGCTAGTGGTCCCACTAGGGACGGAGCAATTAGCACAGATACGCAGTATTTT.